This TCR beta chain was sequenced for a study of graft-versus-host responses after intestinal transplantation. Looking at the study overall: Anti-thymocyte globulin induction was given to all recipients, followed by tacrolimus and steroids for about 3 years. Study-wide findings and caveats: Recipient marrow showed GvH clones, some seen first in ileum or blood.

Libraries were prepared by immunoSEQ multiplex PCR; TCRdb keeps only in-frame clonotypes and omits some of them. The sample includes some 41,000 clones, 91% of them seen just once. Regarding this clone: Antigen unknown.

The ends were cut back, 3 bases at V and 7 bases at J, with 19 bases in the middle. The CDR3 consists of 15 residues. Germline CDR1 and CDR2: SGHTA and FQGTGA. The specimen comprised PBMCs, sampled about 310 days after intestinal transplant. This sequence was found in a human patient who received an intestinal transplant, so some T cells may come from the graft donor. The chain combines TRBV7-3 with TRBJ2-7, with TRBD2 as a possible D gene (5 bases). The CDR3 here is CASSLSVGSLSEQYF. CDR3 DNA: TGTGCCAGCAGCTTGTCGGTAGGGAGCCTTTCTGAGCAGTACTTC. Combining the CDR3 with reference TRBV7-3 and TRBJ2-7 gives the whole variable domain GAGVSQTPSNKVTEKGKYVELRCDPISGHTALYWYRQSLGQGPEFLIYFQGTGAADDSGLPNDRFFAVRPEGSVSTLKIQRTERGDSAVYLCASSLSVGSLSEQYFGPGTRLTVT.